This T cell receptor (beta chain) emerged from a study of T cell repertoires in cytomegalovirus infection. Study context: Well-studied HLA-B-restricted epitopes and recently identified HLA-C-restricted epitopes of CMV were both used in the study. Public TCR beta signatures were indicative of both CMV infection and a matching HLA type. General study points: Across the ex vivo response, the dominant clonotypes were HLA-C-restricted CMV-specific TCR beta clonotypes.

This clonotype has only a few counts. Antigen unknown. MiXCR, applied by TCRdb to the reads, yields one record per CDR3 protein. This sample has more than 55,000 distinct CDR3 sequences, with 20% to 25% found just once. After removal of 0 bases from V and 4 bases from J, the junction contained 10 bases not matched to a gene. This CDR3 region has 18 residues. CDR1 and CDR2 from the germline V gene are MGHRA and YSYEKL. The input for sequencing was CD8+ T cells from cultured PBMCs, taken from culture after CMV antigen stimulation. The origin of this receptor is a human donor in good health (CMV status not recorded). Some clones in this sample may be carry-over from other donors' samples. This chain links TRBV4-1 with TRBJ2-3, with 10 bases matching TRBD2. CDR3 sequence: CASSQDPAGGPRADTQYF. The CDR3 region has the DNA TGCGCCAGCAGCCAAGATCCAGCGGGGGGGCCCAGGGCAGATACGCAGTATTTT.